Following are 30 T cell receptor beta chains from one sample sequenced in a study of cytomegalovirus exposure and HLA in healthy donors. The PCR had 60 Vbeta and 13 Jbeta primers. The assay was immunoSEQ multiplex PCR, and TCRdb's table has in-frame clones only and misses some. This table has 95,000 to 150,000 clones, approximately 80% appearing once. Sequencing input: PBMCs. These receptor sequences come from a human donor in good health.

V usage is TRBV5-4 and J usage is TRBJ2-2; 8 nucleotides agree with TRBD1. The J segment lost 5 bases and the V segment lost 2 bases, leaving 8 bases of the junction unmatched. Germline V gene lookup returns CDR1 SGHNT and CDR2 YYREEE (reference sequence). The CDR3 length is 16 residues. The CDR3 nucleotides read TGTGCCAGCAGCTTAATTGACAGGGGTCGGACCGGGGAGCTGTTTTTT. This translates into CASSLIDRGRTGELFF.

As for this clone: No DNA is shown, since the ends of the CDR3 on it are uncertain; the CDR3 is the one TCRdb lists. This CDR3 is CASILGSNSNQPQHF. The chain has TRBV19 and TRBJ1-5. The CDR3 has 15 residues if both end residues are counted. CDR1 and CDR2 from the germline V gene are LNHDA and SQIVND (reference sequence).

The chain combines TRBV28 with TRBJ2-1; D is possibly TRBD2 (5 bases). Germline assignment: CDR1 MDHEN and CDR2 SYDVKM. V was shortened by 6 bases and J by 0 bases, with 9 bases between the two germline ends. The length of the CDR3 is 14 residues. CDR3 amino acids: CASRLGNSYNEQFF. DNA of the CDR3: TGTGCCAGCAGACTAGGTAACTCCTACAATGAGCAGTTCTTC.

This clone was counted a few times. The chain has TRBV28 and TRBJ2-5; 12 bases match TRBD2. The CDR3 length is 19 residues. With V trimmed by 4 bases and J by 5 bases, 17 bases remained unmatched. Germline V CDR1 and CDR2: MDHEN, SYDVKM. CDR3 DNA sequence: TGTGCCAGCAGTTCCAATGAACCCCTAGCGGGAGGGCCGGGGGAGACCCAGTACTTC. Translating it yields CASSSNEPLAGGPGETQYF.

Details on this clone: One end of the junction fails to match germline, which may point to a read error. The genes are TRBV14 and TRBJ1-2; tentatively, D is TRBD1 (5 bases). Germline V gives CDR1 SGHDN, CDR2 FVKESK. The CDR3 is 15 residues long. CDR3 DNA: TGTGCCAGCAGACAAGGCCAGGGTTTGGACTATGGCTACACCTTC. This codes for CASRQGQGLDYGYTF.

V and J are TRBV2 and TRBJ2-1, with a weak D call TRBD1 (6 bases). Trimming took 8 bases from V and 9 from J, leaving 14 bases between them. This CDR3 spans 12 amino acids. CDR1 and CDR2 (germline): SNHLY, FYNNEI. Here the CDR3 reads CASLQGFGEQFF. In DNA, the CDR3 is TGTGCCAGCCTGCAGGGGTTCGGTGAGCAGTTCTTC.

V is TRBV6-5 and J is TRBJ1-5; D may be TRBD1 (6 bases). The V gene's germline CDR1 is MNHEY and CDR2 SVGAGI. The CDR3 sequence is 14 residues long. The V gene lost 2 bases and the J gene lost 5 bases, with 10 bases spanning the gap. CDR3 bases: TGTGCCAGCAGTTACGGGCAGGGGTATCAGCCCCAGCATTTT. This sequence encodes CASSYGQGYQPQHF.

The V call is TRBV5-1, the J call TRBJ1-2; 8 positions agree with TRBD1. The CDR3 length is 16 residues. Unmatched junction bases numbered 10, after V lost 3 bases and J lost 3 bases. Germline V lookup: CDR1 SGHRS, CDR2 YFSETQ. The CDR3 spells CASSSPAGTGDYGYTF. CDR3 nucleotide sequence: TGCGCCAGCAGCTCCCCCGCAGGGACAGGCGACTATGGCTACACCTTC. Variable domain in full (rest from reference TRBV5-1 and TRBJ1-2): KAGVTQTPRYLIKTRGQQVTLSCSPISGHRSVSWYQQTPGQGLQFLFEYFSETQRNKGNFPGRFSGRQFSNSRSEMNVSTLELGDSALYLCASSSPAGTGDYGYTFGSGTRLTVV.

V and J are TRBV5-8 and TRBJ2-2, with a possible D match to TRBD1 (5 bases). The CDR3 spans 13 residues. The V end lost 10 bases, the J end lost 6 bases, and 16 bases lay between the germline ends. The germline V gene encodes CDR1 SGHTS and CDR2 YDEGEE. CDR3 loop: CAFQRRGSGELFF. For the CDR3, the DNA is TGTGCCTTCCAACGAAGGGGATCCGGGGAGCTGTTTTTT.

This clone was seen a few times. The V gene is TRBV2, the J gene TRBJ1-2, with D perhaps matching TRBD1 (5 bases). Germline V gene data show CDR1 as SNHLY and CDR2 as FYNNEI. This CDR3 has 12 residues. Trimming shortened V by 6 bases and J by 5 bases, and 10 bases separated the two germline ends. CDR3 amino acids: CASRERGYGYTF. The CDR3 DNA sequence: TGTGCCAGCAGGGAAAGGGGTTATGGCTACACCTTC. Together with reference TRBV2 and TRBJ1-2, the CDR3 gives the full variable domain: EPEVTQTPSHQVTQMGQEVILRCVPISNHLYFYWYRQILGQKVEFLVSFYNNEISEKSEIFDDQFSVERPDGSNFTLKIRSTKLEDSAMYFCASRERGYGYTFGSGTRLTVV.

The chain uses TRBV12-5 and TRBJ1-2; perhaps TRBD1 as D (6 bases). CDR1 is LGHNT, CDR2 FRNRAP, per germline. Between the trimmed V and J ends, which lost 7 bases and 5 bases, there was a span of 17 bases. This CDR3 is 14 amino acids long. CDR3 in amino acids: CASDPRGLVYGYTF. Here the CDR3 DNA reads TGTGCTAGTGACCCCAGGGGCCTAGTATATGGCTACACCTTC.

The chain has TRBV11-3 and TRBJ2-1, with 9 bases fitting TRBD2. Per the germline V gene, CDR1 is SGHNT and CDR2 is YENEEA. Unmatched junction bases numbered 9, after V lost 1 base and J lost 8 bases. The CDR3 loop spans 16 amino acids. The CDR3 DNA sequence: TGTGCCAGCAGCTTAGGCGGCGGGAGGGCATTGGATGAGCAGTTCTTC. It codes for CASSLGGGRALDEQFF.

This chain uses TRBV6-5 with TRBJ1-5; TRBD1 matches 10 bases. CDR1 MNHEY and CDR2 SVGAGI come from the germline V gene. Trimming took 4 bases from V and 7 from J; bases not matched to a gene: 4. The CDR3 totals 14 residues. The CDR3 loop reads CASSSRTGGQPQHF. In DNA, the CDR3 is TGTGCCAGCAGTTCACGGACAGGGGGGCAGCCCCAGCATTTT.

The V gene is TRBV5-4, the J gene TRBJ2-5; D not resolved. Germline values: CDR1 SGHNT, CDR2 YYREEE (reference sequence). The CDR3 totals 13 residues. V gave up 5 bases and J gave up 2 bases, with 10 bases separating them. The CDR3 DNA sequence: TGTGCCAGCAGGCCTGACTTGCAAGAGACCCAGTACTTC. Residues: CASRPDLQETQYF.

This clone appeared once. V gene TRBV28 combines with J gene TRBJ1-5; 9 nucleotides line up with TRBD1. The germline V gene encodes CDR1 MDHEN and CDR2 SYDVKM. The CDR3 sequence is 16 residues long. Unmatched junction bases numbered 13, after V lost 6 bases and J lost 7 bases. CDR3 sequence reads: CASRPSTGGVQQPQHF. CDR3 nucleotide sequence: TGTGCCAGCAGACCCTCAACAGGGGGCGTACAGCAGCCCCAGCATTTT. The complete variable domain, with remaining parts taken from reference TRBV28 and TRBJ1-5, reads DVKVTQSSRYLVKRTGEKVFLECVQDMDHENMFWYRQDPGLGLRLIYFSYDVKMKEKGDIPEGYSVSREKKERFSLILESASTNQTSMYLCASRPSTGGVQQPQHFGDGTRLSIL.

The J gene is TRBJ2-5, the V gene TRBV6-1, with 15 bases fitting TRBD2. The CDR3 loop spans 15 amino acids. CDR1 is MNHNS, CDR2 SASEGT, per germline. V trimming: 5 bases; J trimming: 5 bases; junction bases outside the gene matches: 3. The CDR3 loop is CASSSGLAGGETQYF. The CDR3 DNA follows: TGTGCCAGCAGTTCTGGACTAGCGGGAGGGGAGACCCAGTACTTC.

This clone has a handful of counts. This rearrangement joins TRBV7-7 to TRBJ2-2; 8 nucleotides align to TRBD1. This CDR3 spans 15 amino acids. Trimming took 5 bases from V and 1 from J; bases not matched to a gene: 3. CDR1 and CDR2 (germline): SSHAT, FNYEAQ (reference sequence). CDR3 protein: CASSPTGVNTGELFF. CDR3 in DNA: TGTGCCAGCAGCCCGACAGGGGTGAACACCGGGGAGCTGTTTTTT.

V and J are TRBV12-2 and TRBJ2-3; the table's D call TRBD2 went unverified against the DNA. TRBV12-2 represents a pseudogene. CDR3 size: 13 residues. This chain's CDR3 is CASTSGLADTQYF. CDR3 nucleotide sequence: TGTGCAAGTACTAGCGGGCTCGCAGATACGCAGTATTTT.

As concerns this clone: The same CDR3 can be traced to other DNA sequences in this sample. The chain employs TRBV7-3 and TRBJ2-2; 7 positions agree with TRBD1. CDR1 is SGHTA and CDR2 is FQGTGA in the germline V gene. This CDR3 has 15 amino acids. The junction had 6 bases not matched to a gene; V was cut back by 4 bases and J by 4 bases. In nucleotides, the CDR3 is TGTGCCAGCAGCTCCAGACAGGGTGGCACCGGGGAGCTGTTTTTT. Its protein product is CASSSRQGGTGELFF.

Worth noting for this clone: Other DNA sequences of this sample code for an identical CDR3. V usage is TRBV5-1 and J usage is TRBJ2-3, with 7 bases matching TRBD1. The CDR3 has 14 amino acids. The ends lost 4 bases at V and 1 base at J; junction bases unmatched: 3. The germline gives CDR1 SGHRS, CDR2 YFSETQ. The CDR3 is CASSPGQGTDTQYF. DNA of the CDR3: TGCGCCAGCAGCCCTGGACAGGGCACAGATACGCAGTATTTT.

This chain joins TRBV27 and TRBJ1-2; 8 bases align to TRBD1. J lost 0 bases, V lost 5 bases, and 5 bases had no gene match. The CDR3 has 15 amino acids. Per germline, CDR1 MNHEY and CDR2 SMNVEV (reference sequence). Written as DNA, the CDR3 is TGTGCCAGCAGTCCGACAGGGGCAGCTAACTATGGCTACACCTTC. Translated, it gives CASSPTGAANYGYTF.

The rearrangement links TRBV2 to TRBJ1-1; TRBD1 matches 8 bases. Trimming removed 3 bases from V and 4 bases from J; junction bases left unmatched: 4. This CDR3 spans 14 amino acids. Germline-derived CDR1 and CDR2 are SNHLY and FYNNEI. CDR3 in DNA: TGTGCCAGCAGTGATCAGGGGGCCGGCACTGAAGCTTTCTTT. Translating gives CASSDQGAGTEAFF.

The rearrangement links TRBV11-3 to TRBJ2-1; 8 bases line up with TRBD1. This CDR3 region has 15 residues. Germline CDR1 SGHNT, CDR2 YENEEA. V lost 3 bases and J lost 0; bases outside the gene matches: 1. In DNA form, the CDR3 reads TGTGCCAGCAGCTTCGGACAGGGCTCCTACAATGAGCAGTTCTTC. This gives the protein CASSFGQGSYNEQFF.

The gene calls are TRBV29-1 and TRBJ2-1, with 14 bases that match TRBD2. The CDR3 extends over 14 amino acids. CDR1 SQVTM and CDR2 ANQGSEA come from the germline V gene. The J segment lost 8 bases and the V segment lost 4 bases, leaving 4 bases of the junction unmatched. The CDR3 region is CSVAGTSGSYEQFF. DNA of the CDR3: TGCAGCGTTGCCGGGACTAGCGGGAGTTATGAGCAGTTCTTC.

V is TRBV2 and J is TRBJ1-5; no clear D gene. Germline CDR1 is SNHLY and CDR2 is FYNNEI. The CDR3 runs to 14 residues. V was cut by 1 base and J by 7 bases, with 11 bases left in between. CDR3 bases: TGTGCCAGCAGTGAAGGGGCCATTAACCAGCCCCAGCATTTT. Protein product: CASSEGAINQPQHF.

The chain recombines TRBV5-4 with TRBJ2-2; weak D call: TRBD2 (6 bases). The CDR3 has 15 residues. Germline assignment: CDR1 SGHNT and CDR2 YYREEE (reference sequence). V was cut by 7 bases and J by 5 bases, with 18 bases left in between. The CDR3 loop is CASHPRTGGTGELFF. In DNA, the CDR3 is TGTGCCAGCCATCCCAGGACCGGGGGAACCGGGGAGCTGTTTTTT.

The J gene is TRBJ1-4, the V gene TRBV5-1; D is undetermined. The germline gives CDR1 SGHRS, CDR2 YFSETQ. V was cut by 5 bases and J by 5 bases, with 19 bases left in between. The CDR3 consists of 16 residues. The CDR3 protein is CASSYSDPGGNEKLFF. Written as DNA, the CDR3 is TGCGCCAGCAGTTATTCAGACCCCGGCGGGAATGAAAAACTGTTTTTT.

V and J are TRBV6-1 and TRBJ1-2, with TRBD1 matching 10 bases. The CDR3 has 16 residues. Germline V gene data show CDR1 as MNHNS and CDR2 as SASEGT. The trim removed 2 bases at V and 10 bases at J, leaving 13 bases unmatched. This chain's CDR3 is CASSEWDSGTGVDYTF. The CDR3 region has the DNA TGTGCCAGCAGTGAATGGGATTCCGGGACAGGGGTAGACTACACCTTC.

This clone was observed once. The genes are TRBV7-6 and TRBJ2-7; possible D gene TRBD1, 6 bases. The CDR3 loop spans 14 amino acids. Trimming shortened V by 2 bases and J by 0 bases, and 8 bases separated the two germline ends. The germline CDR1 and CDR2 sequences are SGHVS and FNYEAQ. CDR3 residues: CASSLSDSSYEQYF. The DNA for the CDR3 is TGTGCCAGCAGCTTATCGGACAGCTCCTACGAGCAGTACTTC.

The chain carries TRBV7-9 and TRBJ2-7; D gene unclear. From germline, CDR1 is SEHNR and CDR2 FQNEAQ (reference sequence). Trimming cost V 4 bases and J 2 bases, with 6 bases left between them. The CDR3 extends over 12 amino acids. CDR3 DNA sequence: TGTGCCAGCAGCTCCTCCCCCTACGAGCAGTACTTC. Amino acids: CASSSSPYEQYF.